This entry features one TCR beta chain sequence. Some clones are missing from TCRdb's copy, which holds only in-frame ones; the method was immunoSEQ multiplex PCR. This sample carries under 150,000 clones, around 86% of them seen once, and the ten largest clones take over 6.5%. This CDR3 is built from 19 residues. Germline V CDR1 and CDR2: SQVTM, ANQGSEA. The germline V and J ends were trimmed by 1 base and 2 bases, with 27 bases remaining between them. The sample originates from a study of control samples from healthy donors and cancer patients. Sequenced material: blood. This TCR came from a man between 35 and 55 years old in good health. The chain recombines TRBV29-1 with TRBJ2-7; D might be TRBD1 (8 bases). The CDR3 nucleotides read TGCAGCGTTGAAGGGGGCGGGGGACAGGACCCAACCGTACCCTACGAGCAGTACTTC. As protein: CSVEGGGGQDPTVPYEQYF.